This TCR beta chain was identified in a study of T cells after yellow fever vaccination. Across the study: SMART-Seq v4 Ultra Low Input served to prepare low-cell-number fractions. Overall study results and limits: Among primary-vaccination clones, most reappeared after the booster, at about 95% for CD4 and roughly 88% for CD8. A weaker secondary response peaked on day 5, the primary on day 15.

This clonotype has only a few counts. The antigen is unknown. Template switching with 5'RACE generated the TCR cDNA and added a universal primer site and UMIs. TCRdb analysed the 5' RACE reads with MiXCR anew, one entry per CDR3 protein. The sample has roughly 500,000 distinct CDR3 sequences; roughly 21% are singletons. The CDR3 totals 14 residues. Germline CDR1 MNHEY, CDR2 SMNVEV (reference sequence). With 5 bases removed from V and 2 bases from J, the gap between germline ends came to 13 bases. Sequences were derived from PBMCs, sampled 15 days after the yellow fever booster vaccination. The clonotype comes from a man aged 25 to 45 who received the YFV17D yellow fever vaccine. J is TRBJ2-7 and V is TRBV27; D gene ambiguous. CDR3 sequence: CASSQLSRTYEQYF. The CDR3 DNA is TGTGCCAGCAGTCAACTTAGCAGAACCTACGAGCAGTACTTC.